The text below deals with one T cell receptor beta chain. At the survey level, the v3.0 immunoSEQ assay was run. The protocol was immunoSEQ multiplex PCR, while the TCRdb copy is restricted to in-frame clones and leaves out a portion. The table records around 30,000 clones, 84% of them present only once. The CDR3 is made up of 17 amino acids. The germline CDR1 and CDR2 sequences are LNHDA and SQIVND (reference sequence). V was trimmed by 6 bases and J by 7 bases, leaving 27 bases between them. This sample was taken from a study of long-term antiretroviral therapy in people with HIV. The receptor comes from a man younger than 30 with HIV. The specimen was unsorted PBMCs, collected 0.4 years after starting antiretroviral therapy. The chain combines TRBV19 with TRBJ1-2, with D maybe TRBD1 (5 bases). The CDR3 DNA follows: TGTGCCAGTAGGGAGATGGGGGGAGAGCTTGCCCCCTTTGGCTACACCTTC. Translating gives CASREMGGELAPFGYTF.